The rows below give T cell receptor beta chains drawn from one sample of a study of neurological immune-mediated disorders. TCRdb used MiXCR to reprocess the 5' RACE reads, holding one entry per CDR3 protein. This table holds 65,000 to 90,000 distinct CDR3 sequences, about 5.2% found once. The sample taken for sequencing was PBMCs. These receptor sequences come from a woman aged 25 to 39 with multiple sclerosis. Each CDR3 is given with its conserved first and last residue. D genes are given only for firm matches. Where a row states a size, it is once, few, many or the class of an expanded clone; other rows omit it.

size	J	D	V	DNA	CDR3
many	TRBJ2-1	.	TRBV7-8	TGTGCCAGCAGCTTAGTAGGTGGAGTCAACTACAATGAGCAGTTCTTC	CASSLVGGVNYNEQFF
many	TRBJ2-6	TRBD1	TRBV10-3	TGTGCCATCAGTCGACAGGGACCCGGGGCCAACGTCCTGACTTTC	CAISRQGPGANVLTF
many	TRBJ2-1	.	TRBV28	TGTGCCAGCAGTTTGATAACCAATGAGCAGTTCTTC	CASSLITNEQFF
many	TRBJ1-4	TRBD1	TRBV10-3	TGTGCCATCAGTGGACAGGGGGCTCCGTCAAAACTGTTTTTT	CAISGQGAPSKLFF
many	TRBJ2-7	.	TRBV27	TGTGCCAGCAGTCCCAGAGCTAGAGCCTACGAGCAGTACTTC	CASSPRARAYEQYF
.	TRBJ2-2	TRBD1	TRBV20-1	TGCAGTGCTAGAGATCCGGGGACAGGGGTGACCGGGGAGCTGTTTTTT	CSARDPGTGVTGELFF
many	TRBJ2-7	.	TRBV27	TGTGCCAGCAGTCAAAGACAGGCCAGCTCCTACGAGCAGTACTTC	CASSQRQASSYEQYF
many	TRBJ1-4	.	TRBV10-3	TGTGCCATCAGTGCACAGGGTGAAAAACTGTTTTTT	CAISAQGEKLFF
many	TRBJ2-1	TRBD2	TRBV12-3/TRBV12-4	TGTGCCAGCAGTTATAGCGGGGGGGCCTACAATGAGCAGTTCTTC	CASSYSGGAYNEQFF
.	TRBJ2-4	TRBD2	TRBV7-2	TGTGCCAGCAGCATACGCGCGTCCTCGGGACTAGCGGGAGACGGGGCCAAAAACATTCAGTACTTC	CASSIRASSGLAGDGAKNIQYF
many	TRBJ1-2	.	TRBV28	TGTGCCAGCAGTGCTGGGGGCGGCTACACCTTC	CASSAGGGYTF
many	TRBJ2-2	.	TRBV12-3/TRBV12-4	TGTGCCAGCAGTTTACGTGGATCGATCGGGGAGCTGTTTTTT	CASSLRGSIGELFF
medium-sized	TRBJ2-1	TRBD2	TRBV20-1	TGCAGTGCTAGCCTAGCGGACTACAATGAGCAGTTCTTC	CSASLADYNEQFF
many	TRBJ2-7	.	TRBV20-1	TGCAGTGCTAACCCCGGGTCGAGCTCCTACGAGCAGTACTTC	CSANPGSSSYEQYF
many	TRBJ2-2	TRBD1	TRBV5-1	TGCGCCAGCAGCTTCTCGTCAGGGACAGCGAACACCGGGGAGCTGTTTTTT	CASSFSSGTANTGELFF
many	TRBJ1-6	TRBD1	TRBV5-1	TGCGCCAGCAGCTGGGACAGCCCAGGGTCACCCCTCCACTTT	CASSWDSPGSPLHF
many	TRBJ1-2	.	TRBV28	TGTGCCAGCAGTTTGGGGGGGCAGAACTATGGCTACACCTTC	CASSLGGQNYGYTF
many	TRBJ1-5	.	TRBV6-6	TGTGCCAGCAGTACCCCGGGACGTTCCAATCAGCCCCAGCATTTT	CASSTPGRSNQPQHF
many	TRBJ2-5	.	TRBV14	TGTGCCAGCAGCCCGGGACCGATAGAGACCCAGTACTTC	CASSPGPIETQYF
many	TRBJ1-1	TRBD1	TRBV3-1	TGTGCCAGCAGCCAGGGACAGGGAAGTGAAGCTTTCTTT	CASSQGQGSEAFF
.	TRBJ1-3	.	TRBV5-1	TGCGCCAGCAGCTCCGGACAACCCTCTGGAAACACCATATATTTT	CASSSGQPSGNTIYF
many	TRBJ1-2	.	TRBV6-1	TGTGCCAGCAGTGAAGTCGGGGTCTATGGCTACACCTTC	CASSEVGVYGYTF
many	TRBJ2-2	.	TRBV20-1	TGCAGTGCTAGGAGCGGTACCGGGGAGCTGTTTTTT	CSARSGTGELFF